Presented here are 3 T cell receptor beta chains from one specimen sequenced in a study of T cells expressing NK-cell markers. TCRdb reanalyzed the 5' RACE reads, giving one entry per CDR3 protein sequence and no DNA. Seen in this sample are 150,000 to 180,000 distinct CDR3 sequences; the ten most common clones hold over 35%. The material sequenced was blood T cells: a sorted CD56 or NKG2C T cell subset, CD4+ or CD8+ T cells, or bulk PBMC T cells (not recorded which). All receptors come from a woman aged 50 to 65 in good health.

The chain combines TRBV5-1 with TRBJ1-1; the TRBD1 assignment by TCRdb is unverifiable without DNA. Germline V CDR1 and CDR2: SGHRS, YFSETQ. This CDR3 contains 17 residues. The CDR3 sequence is CASRPESGGCVNTEAFF. Filled out from reference TRBV5-1 and TRBJ1-1, the complete variable domain reads KAGVTQTPRYLIKTRGQQVTLSCSPISGHRSVSWYQQTPGQGLQFLFEYFSETQRNKGNFPGRFSGRQFSNSRSEMNVSTLELGDSALYLCASRPESGGCVNTEAFFGQGTRLTVV.

This chain connects TRBV7-9 to TRBJ1-3. Germline CDR1 SEHNR, CDR2 FQNEAQ (reference sequence). CDR3 length: 14 amino acids. CDR3 loop: CASSSDTGGNTIYF.

V and J are TRBV15 and TRBJ1-4. Germline CDR1 reads LNHNV; CDR2 reads YYDKDF (reference sequence). This CDR3 has 13 residues. CDR3 sequence reads: CATSSRRAEKLFF. Full variable domain (outside the CDR3, taken from reference TRBV15 and TRBJ1-4): DAMVIQNPRYQVTQFGKPVTLSCSQTLNHNVMYWYQQKSSQAPKLLFHYYDKDFNNEADTPDNFQSRRPNTSFCFLDIRSPGLGDTAMYLCATSSRRAEKLFFGSGTQLSVL.